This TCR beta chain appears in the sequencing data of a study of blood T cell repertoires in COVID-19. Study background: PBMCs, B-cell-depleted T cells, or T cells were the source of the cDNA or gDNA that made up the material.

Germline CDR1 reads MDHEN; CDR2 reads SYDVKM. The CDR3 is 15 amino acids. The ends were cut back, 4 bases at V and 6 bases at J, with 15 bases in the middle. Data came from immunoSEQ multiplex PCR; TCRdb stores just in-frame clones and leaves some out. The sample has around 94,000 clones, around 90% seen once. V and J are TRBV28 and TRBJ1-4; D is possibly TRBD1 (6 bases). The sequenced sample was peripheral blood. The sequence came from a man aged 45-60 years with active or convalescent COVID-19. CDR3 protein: CASSSAGGGHEKLFF. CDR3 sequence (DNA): TGTGCCAGCAGTTCCGCGGGAGGGGGGCATGAAAAACTGTTTTTT.